The next 10 T cell receptor beta chains were all read from a single sample in a study of T cells after yellow fever vaccination. TCRdb re-derived calls from the 5' RACE reads in MiXCR, one entry per CDR3 protein. The top ten hold about two fifths of the sample, which has roughly 99,000 distinct CDR3 sequences, roughly 5.2% seen once. The sequences come from CD8+ T cells sorted from PBMCs, collected 10 days after the yellow fever booster vaccination. The receptors shown here come from a man between 18 and 29 years old who received the YFV17D yellow fever vaccine.

CDR3 sequence: CASRDPGTAIHLNYGYTF. The DNA of the CDR3 is TGTGCCAGTAGGGATCCGGGGACAGCAATTCACCTTAACTATGGCTACACCTTC. The chain employs TRBV19 and TRBJ1-2, with TRBD1 matching over 7 bases. CDR3 length: 18 amino acids. V shed 6 bases, J shed 1 base, and the junction held 17 bases outside the gene matches. The germline CDR1 and CDR2 sequences are LNHDA and SQIVND (reference sequence).

V is TRBV4-1 and J is TRBJ2-1, with 15 nucleotides matching TRBD2. The CDR3 is 16 amino acids. Germline CDR1 and CDR2: MGHRA and YSYEKL. The V gene end was trimmed by 1 base and the J gene end by 8 bases; junction bases not matched to a gene: 3. The CDR3 DNA is TGCGCCAGCAGCCAAGCCGGACTAGCGGGGGGGGATGAGCAGTTCTTC. Protein: CASSQAGLAGGDEQFF.

This clonotype was observed a handful of times. The chain employs TRBV12-3 or TRBV12-4 and TRBJ1-2; 9 bases align to TRBD1. Trimming cost V 3 bases and J 4 bases; bases outside gene matches: 9. CDR3 length equals 16 residues. The CDR3 DNA is TGTGCCAGCAGTTTCACCGGGACAGGGAGCATCTATGGCTACACCTTC. Its protein is CASSFTGTGSIYGYTF.

This clonotype was seen a handful of times. The chain carries TRBV5-6 and TRBJ1-1, with TRBD1 matching over 9 bases. The CDR3 runs to 15 residues. CDR1 is SGHDT and CDR2 is YYEEEE in the germline V gene. J lost 5 bases, V lost 4 bases, and 9 bases had no gene match. The CDR3 loop reads CASSVGTGSLTEAFF. The CDR3 nucleotides read TGTGCCAGCAGCGTGGGGACAGGGTCATTAACTGAAGCTTTCTTT.

This rearrangement joins TRBV4-1 to TRBJ2-5; tentatively, D is TRBD2 (7 bases). CDR1 and CDR2 (germline): MGHRA, YSYEKL. This CDR3 has 16 amino acids. V was pared by 5 bases and J by 1 base, with 17 bases between. CDR3 in DNA: TGCGCCAGCAGCAGCCACGCGGGGGCTACCCAAGAGACCCAGTACTTC. Amino acid sequence: CASSSHAGATQETQYF.

Only a few counts were recorded for this clonotype. A read error is likely, as this CDR3 ends without the conserved phenylalanine or tryptophan. The DNA is omitted, as the CDR3 cannot be located on it reliably, and the CDR3 follows TCRdb's listing. J is TRBJ2-5 and V is TRBV10-3; TRBD1 is the table's D call, not checked against the DNA. In germline, CDR1 is ENHRY, CDR2 SYGVKD. The CDR3 length equals 8 residues, ends included. The CDR3 spells CAIWGGFY.

This clonotype was found a few times. V gene TRBV28 combines with J gene TRBJ1-2; TRBD1 matches at 9 bases. Per the germline V gene, CDR1 is MDHEN and CDR2 is SYDVKM. V was pared by 5 bases and J by 4 bases, with 11 bases of the junction left unmatched. The CDR3 is 16 amino acids. The CDR3 DNA follows: TGTGCCAGCAGTGGACAGGGGAAAGCTATCCTCTATGGCTACACCTTC. This sequence encodes CASSGQGKAILYGYTF.

In this sample, this clonotype turned up a few times. V and J are TRBV3-1 and TRBJ2-2; 12 nucleotides line up with TRBD2. Germline values: CDR1 LGHDT, CDR2 YNNKEL (reference sequence). This CDR3 has 17 residues. V trimming: 4 bases; J trimming: 4 bases; junction bases outside the gene matches: 7. CDR3 nucleotides: TGTGCCAGCAGCCCGCCGACTAGCGGGGGAATCACCGGGGAGCTGTTTTTT. It yields the protein CASSPPTSGGITGELFF.

The CDR3 loop is CASSSIAHEQFF. The CDR3 DNA is TGTGCCAGCAGCTCCATCGCCCATGAGCAGTTCTTC. The V and J genes are TRBV5-6 and TRBJ2-1; no clear D gene. The CDR3 loop spans 12 amino acids. Germline lookup yields CDR1 SGHDT and CDR2 YYEEEE. Trimming took off 3 bases at V and 8 bases at J, with 9 bases between the two ends.

V and J are TRBV6-1 and TRBJ2-2; 7 bases fit TRBD2. The CDR3 has 14 amino acids. The V gene end was trimmed by 4 bases and the J gene end by 5 bases; junction bases not matched to a gene: 4. Germline CDR1 and CDR2: MNHNS and SASEGT. This chain's CDR3 is CASSGWGGTGELFF. In DNA, the CDR3 is TGTGCCAGCAGTGGATGGGGGGGGACCGGGGAGCTGTTTTTT.